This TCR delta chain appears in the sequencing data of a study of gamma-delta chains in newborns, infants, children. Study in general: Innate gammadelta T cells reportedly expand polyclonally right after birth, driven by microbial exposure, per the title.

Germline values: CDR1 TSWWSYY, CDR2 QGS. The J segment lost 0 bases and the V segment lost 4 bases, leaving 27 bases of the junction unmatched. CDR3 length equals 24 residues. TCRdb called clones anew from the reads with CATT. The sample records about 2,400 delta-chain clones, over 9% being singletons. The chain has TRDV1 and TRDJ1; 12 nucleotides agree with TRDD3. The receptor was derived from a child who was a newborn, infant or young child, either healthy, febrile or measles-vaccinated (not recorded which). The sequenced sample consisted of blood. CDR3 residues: CALGGRSSYSYWGIHAMYTDKLIF. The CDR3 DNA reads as TGTGCTCTTGGGGGACGAAGTTCCTACTCCTACTGGGGGATACACGCAATGTACACCGATAAACTCATCTTT.